Shown below are 15 T cell receptor beta chains from a single sample sequenced in a study of PD-L1 blockade in urothelial cancer. Stated time point: peripheral blood 6 weeks after treatment start. Sequencing was performed with immunoSEQ multiplex PCR; in TCRdb, only in-frame clones are kept and a portion is missing. The data contain more than 45,000 clones, about 86% of them seen just once; the ten biggest clones take up roughly a tenth. The sample was PBMCs, taken around atezolizumab (anti-PD-L1) treatment. These receptors all stem from a man aged 55-75 years with urothelial cancer.

The chain joins TRBV7-9 to TRBJ2-7, with D perhaps TRBD1 (6 bases). The CDR3 loop spans 15 amino acids. Germline V lookup: CDR1 SEHNR, CDR2 FQNEAQ (reference sequence). The V end lost 5 bases, the J end lost 2 bases, and 16 bases lay between the germline ends. CDR3 sequence (DNA): TGTGCCAGCAGCACTACAGGGTCAGCGACCTACGAGCAGTACTTC. It codes for CASSTTGSATYEQYF. Full variable domain (remainder filled in from reference TRBV7-9 and TRBJ2-7): DTGVSQNPRHKITKRGQNVTFRCDPISEHNRLYWYRQTLGQGPEFLTYFQNEAQLEKSRLLSDRFSAERPKGSFSTLEIQRTEQGDSAMYLCASSTTGSATYEQYFGPGTRLTVT.

This clone was picked up a small number of times. The chain employs TRBV19 and TRBJ2-4, with D possibly TRBD1 on 6 matching bases. Germline CDR1 and CDR2: LNHDA and SQIVND (reference sequence). Deletions cut 4 bases from V and 1 base from J, with 8 bases between. This CDR3 comprises 14 residues. CDR3 coding DNA: TGTGCCAGTAGTAACCAGGGGGCCAAAAACATTCAGTACTTC. Amino acid sequence: CASSNQGAKNIQYF.

V and J are TRBV7-9 and TRBJ2-3; 11 nucleotides line up with TRBD2. The CDR3 covers 17 residues. The germline CDR1 and CDR2 sequences are SEHNR and FQNEAQ (reference sequence). The V and J ends lost 5 bases and 4 bases, in that order; junction bases with no gene match: 11. In DNA form, the CDR3 reads TGTGCCAGCAGCCCAACACTAGCGGGGGAGGGCTCAGATACGCAGTATTTT. Translation: CASSPTLAGEGSDTQYF.

This sequence joins TRBV5-4 and TRBJ2-3, with D perhaps TRBD2 (5 bases). The CDR3 spans 15 residues. The V and J ends lost 0 bases and 0 bases respectively, with 8 bases between them. CDR1 and CDR2 (germline): SGHNT, YYREEE (reference sequence). This CDR3 is CASSLEWRSTDTQYF. The CDR3 DNA follows: TGTGCCAGCAGCTTGGAGTGGAGGAGCACAGATACGCAGTATTTT.

This chain connects TRBV28 to TRBJ2-7; the match to TRBD1 covers 8 bases. Trimming removed 6 bases from V and 3 bases from J; junction bases left unmatched: 13. Looked up from germline, CDR1 is MDHEN and CDR2 is SYDVKM. The CDR3 has 16 amino acids. For the CDR3, the DNA is TGTGCCAGCAGCTTCCTCTTACCGGGACAGGTCTACGAGCAGTACTTC. As protein: CASSFLLPGQVYEQYF.

The chain employs TRBV28 and TRBJ1-2; 7 nucleotides line up with TRBD1. The CDR3 covers 15 residues. V gave up 4 bases and J gave up 8 bases; unmatched junction bases: 13. Germline-derived CDR1 and CDR2 are MDHEN and SYDVKM. CDR3 sequence: CASSSELTGAKGYTF. The CDR3 bases are TGTGCCAGCAGTTCCGAACTAACAGGGGCGAAAGGCTACACCTTC.

The genes are TRBV19 and TRBJ2-2; 9 bases fit TRBD1. The CDR3 sequence is 15 residues long. CDR1 LNHDA and CDR2 SQIVND come from the germline V gene (reference sequence). The J segment lost 7 bases and the V segment lost 3 bases, leaving 6 bases of the junction unmatched. The CDR3 DNA follows: TGTGCCAGTAGTATTCGGACAGGGGAGGGCGGGGAGCTGTTTTTT. It encodes CASSIRTGEGGELFF. Using reference TRBV19 and TRBJ2-2 for the parts outside the CDR3, the full variable domain is DGGITQSPKYLFRKEGQNVTLSCEQNLNHDAMYWYRQDPGQGLRLIYYSQIVNDFQKGDIAEGYSVSREKKESFPLTVTSAQKNPTAFYLCASSIRTGEGGELFFGEGSRLTVL.

This chain connects TRBV28 to TRBJ2-3; D is possibly TRBD1 (6 bases). The CDR3 consists of 16 residues. Trimming took off 6 bases at V and 1 base at J, with 17 bases between the two ends. Germline V gene lookup returns CDR1 MDHEN and CDR2 SYDVKM. The CDR3: CASRGSLGGGTDTQYF. CDR3 sequence (DNA): TGTGCCAGCAGGGGATCTTTAGGGGGAGGCACAGATACGCAGTATTTT.

Remarks on this clone: At one of its ends the junction is not consistent with the germline gene, which may arise from a read error. The chain links TRBV7-7 to TRBJ2-5; 15 bases are a match to TRBD2. Germline V CDR1 and CDR2: SSHAT, FNYEAQ (reference sequence). CDR3 length: 16 amino acids. CDR3 sequence: CASSRTSGGGVETQYF. The CDR3, as DNA: TGTGCTAGCAGCCGGACTAGCGGGGGGGGAGTAGAGACCCAGTACTTC. The full variable domain, completed using reference TRBV7-7 and TRBJ2-5, is GAGVSQSPRYKVTKRGQDVTLRCDPISSHATLYWYQQALGQGPEFLTYFNYEAQPDKSGLPSDRFSAERPEGSISTLTIQRTEQRDSAMYRCASSRTSGGGVETQYFGPGTRLLVL.

This sequence joins TRBV18 and TRBJ1-6; 7 bases line up with TRBD1. V lost 6 bases to trimming and J lost 8 bases; unmatched junction nucleotides: 10. This CDR3 has 15 residues. Germline-derived CDR1 and CDR2 are KGHSH and LQKENI. CDR3 region: CASSPDRNRDSPLHF. CDR3 sequence (DNA): TGTGCCAGCTCCCCGGACAGGAATCGAGATTCACCCCTCCACTTT.

The J gene is TRBJ2-2, the V gene TRBV7-9, with 7 bases aligning to TRBD1. This CDR3 region has 14 residues. V was clipped by 2 bases and J by 6 bases; unmatched bases: 3. CDR1 is SEHNR and CDR2 is FQNEAQ in the germline V gene (reference sequence). CDR3 amino acids: CASSLTGVPGELFF. In nucleotides, the CDR3 is TGTGCCAGCAGCTTAACAGGGGTACCCGGGGAGCTGTTTTTT. Based on the CDR3 plus reference TRBV7-9 and TRBJ2-2, the full variable domain is DTGVSQNPRHKITKRGQNVTFRCDPISEHNRLYWYRQTLGQGPEFLTYFQNEAQLEKSRLLSDRFSAERPKGSFSTLEIQRTEQGDSAMYLCASSLTGVPGELFFGEGSRLTVL.

The chain has TRBV5-4 and TRBJ2-1, with 12 nucleotides matching TRBD1. There are 19 residues in the CDR3. V lost 4 bases and J lost 2; bases outside the gene matches: 13. Germline CDR1 is SGHNT and CDR2 is YYREEE (reference sequence). The CDR3, as DNA: TGTGCCAGCAGCGCCTCCGGGACAGGGGGCGTTTCTCCCTACAATGAGCAGTTCTTC. It specifies CASSASGTGGVSPYNEQFF.

The chain employs TRBV7-2 and TRBJ2-4; perhaps TRBD1 as D (5 bases). Trimming pared 3 bases from V and 7 bases from J, leaving 19 bases between. The V gene's germline CDR1 is SGHTA and CDR2 FQGNSA. The CDR3 runs 16 residues. The CDR3 region has the DNA TGTGCCAGCAGCTTTCCCACAGGACCTTCCAGGAACATTCAGTACTTC. The encoded protein is CASSFPTGPSRNIQYF.

The rearrangement links TRBV7-8 to TRBJ2-1; D not resolved. There are 16 residues in the CDR3. CDR1 is SGHVS, CDR2 FQNEAQ, per germline. The V end was cut by 3 bases, the J end by 7 bases, with 19 bases between. CDR3 bases: TGTGCCAGCAGCTTTTCAGTTGGGCCAGTCACAAATGAGCAGTTCTTC. This translates into CASSFSVGPVTNEQFF. Based on the CDR3 plus reference TRBV7-8 and TRBJ2-1, the full variable domain is GAGVSQSPRYKVAKRGQDVALRCDPISGHVSLFWYQQALGQGPEFLTYFQNEAQLDKSGLPSDRFFAERPEGSVSTLKIQRTQQEDSAVYLCASSFSVGPVTNEQFFGPGTRLTVL.

J is TRBJ1-4 and V is TRBV28, with D unresolved. The CDR3 is 12 residues long. V dropped 5 bases and J dropped 7 bases, with 8 bases sitting between them. CDR1 is MDHEN and CDR2 is SYDVKM in the germline V gene. The chain's CDR3 is CASSLLGEKLFF. In DNA, the CDR3 is TGTGCCAGCAGTCTGCTCGGTGAAAAACTGTTTTTT.